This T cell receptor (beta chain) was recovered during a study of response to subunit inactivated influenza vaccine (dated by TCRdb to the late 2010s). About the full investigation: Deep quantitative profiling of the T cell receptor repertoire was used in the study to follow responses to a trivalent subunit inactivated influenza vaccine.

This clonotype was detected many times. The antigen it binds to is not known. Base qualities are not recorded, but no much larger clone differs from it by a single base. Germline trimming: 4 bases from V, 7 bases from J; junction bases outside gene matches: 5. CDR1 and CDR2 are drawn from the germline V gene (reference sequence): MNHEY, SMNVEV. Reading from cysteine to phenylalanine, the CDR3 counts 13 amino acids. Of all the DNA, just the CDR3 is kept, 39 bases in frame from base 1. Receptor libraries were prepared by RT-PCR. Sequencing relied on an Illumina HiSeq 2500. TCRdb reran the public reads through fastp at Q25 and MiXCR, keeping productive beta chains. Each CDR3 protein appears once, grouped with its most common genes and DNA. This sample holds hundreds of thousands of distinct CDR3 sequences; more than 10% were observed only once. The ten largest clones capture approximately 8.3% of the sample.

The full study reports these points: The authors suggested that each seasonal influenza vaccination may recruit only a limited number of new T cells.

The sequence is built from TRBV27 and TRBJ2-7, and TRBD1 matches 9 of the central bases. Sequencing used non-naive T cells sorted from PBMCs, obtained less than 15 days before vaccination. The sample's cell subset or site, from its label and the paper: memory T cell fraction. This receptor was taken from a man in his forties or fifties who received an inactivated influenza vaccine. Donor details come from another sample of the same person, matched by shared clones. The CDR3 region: CASSSTGGSEQYF. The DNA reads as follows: TGTGCCAGCAGTTCGACAGGGGGAAGTGAGCAGTACTTC.